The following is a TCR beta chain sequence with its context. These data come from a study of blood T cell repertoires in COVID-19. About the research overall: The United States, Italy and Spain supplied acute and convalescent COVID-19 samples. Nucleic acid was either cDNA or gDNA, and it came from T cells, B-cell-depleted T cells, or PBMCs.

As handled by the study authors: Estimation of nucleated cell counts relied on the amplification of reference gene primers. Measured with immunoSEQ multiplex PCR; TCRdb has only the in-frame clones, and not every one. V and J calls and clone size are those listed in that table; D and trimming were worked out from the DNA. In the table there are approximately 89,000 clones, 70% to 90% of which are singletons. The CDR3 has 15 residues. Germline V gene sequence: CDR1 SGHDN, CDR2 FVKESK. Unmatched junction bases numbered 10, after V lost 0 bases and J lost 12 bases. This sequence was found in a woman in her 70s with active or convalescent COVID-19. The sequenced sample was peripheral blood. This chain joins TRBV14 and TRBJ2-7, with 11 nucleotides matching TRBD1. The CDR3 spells CASSQDWGQGVVRYF. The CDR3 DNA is TGTGCCAGCAGCCAAGATTGGGGACAGGGGGTGGTCCGGTACTTC.